Listed here is a single T cell receptor (beta chain). The data belong to a study of response to subunit inactivated influenza vaccine. The CDR3 contains 14 residues. Germline V gives CDR1 SQVTM, CDR2 ANQGSEA. V dropped 7 bases and J dropped 1; count of bases not matched to a gene: 5. MiXCR was run by TCRdb on the RT-PCR reads, yielding one entry per CDR3 protein. The sample has about 540,000 distinct CDR3 sequences, 20% to 25% seen once; the top ten hold approximately 3%. A further study also used this sample, focusing on T cells expressing NK-cell markers. That paper adds: For TCR beta, cDNA was produced by 5'RACE template switching with UMIs.

This specimen consisted of CD4+ T cells sorted from PBMCs, obtained 12 days after vaccination. The V and J genes are TRBV29-1 and TRBJ1-1, with 11 positions matching TRBD1. The receptor comes from a man in his fifties or sixties who received an inactivated influenza vaccine. CDR3 sequence (DNA): TGCAGCGCGGGGACAGGGGGACCGAACACTGAAGCTTTCTTT. Amino acid sequence: CSAGTGGPNTEAFF.